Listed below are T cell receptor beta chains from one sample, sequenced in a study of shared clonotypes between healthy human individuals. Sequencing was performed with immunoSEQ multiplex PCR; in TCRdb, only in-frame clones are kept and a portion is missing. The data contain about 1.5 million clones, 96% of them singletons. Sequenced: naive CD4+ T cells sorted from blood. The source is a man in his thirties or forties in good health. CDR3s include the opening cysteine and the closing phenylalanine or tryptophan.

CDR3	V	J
CASSLERTYEQYF	TRBV7-8	TRBJ2-7
CASRTGTVAETQYF	TRBV7-9	TRBJ2-5
CASSPWSLAVYTDTQYF	TRBV14	TRBJ2-3
CASSLWEGPNEQFF	TRBV7-9	TRBJ2-1
CASSFPTGNTGELFF	TRBV5-4	TRBJ2-2
CASRLAPLGNEQFF	TRBV10-2	TRBJ2-1
CASSRLQGQKNPYGYTF	TRBV11-1	TRBJ1-2
CASSRTGKDTEAFF	TRBV28	TRBJ1-1
CASSLGQQETQYF	TRBV5-1	TRBJ2-5
CASSPLGQPKNIQYF	TRBV18	TRBJ2-4
CASRSPLGEYNTEAFF	TRBV19	TRBJ1-1
CASSLAGRGGTGELFF	TRBV11-3	TRBJ2-2
CASSLGGSPPGELFF	TRBV11-1	TRBJ2-2
CASSPDRGRSTKNIQYF	TRBV5-4	TRBJ2-4
CASSPTVTYEQYF	TRBV18	TRBJ2-7
CASSLDSRGGYTF	TRBV7-2	TRBJ1-2
CATSSLAGPYNEQFF	TRBV15	TRBJ2-1
CASSPPGGKPQHF	TRBV18	TRBJ1-5
CASSFTGEGYTF	TRBV5-1	TRBJ1-2
CASSLATLAGGPQETQYF	TRBV5-5	TRBJ2-5
CASSTKREASTDTQYF	TRBV5-4	TRBJ2-3
CASSFQGSYNEQFF	TRBV18	TRBJ2-1
CASSLVRNTGELFF	TRBV11-2	TRBJ2-2
CASSLAWRLGNEQFF	TRBV5-4	TRBJ2-1
CASSLGGTGGEQYF	TRBV7-9	TRBJ2-7
CSVARTGTNPYGYTF	TRBV29-1	TRBJ1-2
CASSSPDRFEAFF	TRBV5-6	TRBJ1-1
CASTTGDRGYYGYTF	TRBV28	TRBJ1-2
CASSEAKDEQFF	TRBV2	TRBJ2-1
CAISESVRRGNTEAFF	TRBV10-3	TRBJ1-1
CASSQLAGVEQFF	TRBV14	TRBJ2-1
CASSLGPILAGGGNEQFF	TRBV5-4	TRBJ2-1
CASSAANTEAFF	TRBV5-1	TRBJ1-1
CASRTHPTNEKLFF	TRBV11-2	TRBJ1-4
CASSLWGPSGRYNEQFF	TRBV28	TRBJ2-1
CASSFDGYEQYF	TRBV7-2	TRBJ2-7
CSARPEQFF	TRBV20-1	TRBJ2-1
CASSFSTGLAGGPSYNEQFF	TRBV5-1	TRBJ2-1
CASSQGSQERRGYTF	TRBV4-1	TRBJ1-2
CSATGTFNTGELFF	TRBV29-1	TRBJ2-2
CASSRAGGAYVEQYF	TRBV4-3	TRBJ2-7
CASTLESRWADTQYF	TRBV7-2	TRBJ2-3
CASTASGRVYNEQFF	TRBV5-1	TRBJ2-1
CASSSGTGLQAQYF	TRBV5-1	TRBJ2-3
CSLLSGGSDVTDTQYF	TRBV29-1	TRBJ2-3
CASSEQTGSEQYF	TRBV5-1	TRBJ2-7
CASSGYVDEQFF	TRBV6-1	TRBJ2-1
CASSLTSGSTDTQYF	TRBV5-1	TRBJ2-3
CASSLQVAVYNEQFF	TRBV5-1	TRBJ2-1
CASSSGNTIYF	TRBV28	TRBJ1-3